One sample yielded the 5 T cell receptor beta chains listed below, sequenced in a study of shared clonotypes between healthy human individuals (dated by TCRdb to about 2020). Libraries were constructed by the immunoSEQ multiplex PCR assay. As stored in TCRdb, this immuneACCESS dataset retains in-frame rearrangements with V and J assigned. A fraction of the clones does not appear; measured against another copy, unresolved V genes explain less than half of the discrepancy, and the remainder lacks a known reason. The sample profile shows around 2.5 million clones; approximately 93% of them were found once. The biggest ten clones account for about 0.34% of the sample. Sequenced input: naive CD4+ T cells from PBMCs. The cell subset or site label, as the study defines it: CD45RA+ positively selected. The source is a man between 18 and 35 years old in good health. Some clones in this sample may be carry-over from other donors' samples.

J is TRBJ2-7 and V is TRBV28; 10 positions match TRBD1. CDR3 length: 17 residues. Germline values: CDR1 MDHEN, CDR2 SYDVKM. V shed 4 bases and J 0 bases; nucleotides not matched to a gene: 9. DNA for the CDR3: TGTGCCAGCAGTTCCTCGGAGACAGGGGGCTTCTCCTACGAGCAGTACTTC. It yields the protein CASSSSETGGFSYEQYF.

The V gene is TRBV28, the J gene TRBJ1-5; the D gene is possibly TRBD1 (5 bases). Per the germline V gene, CDR1 is MDHEN and CDR2 is SYDVKM. V was clipped by 3 bases and J by 0 bases, with 15 bases between them. The CDR3 extends over 17 amino acids. The CDR3 is CASSFRVGGNSNQPQHF. DNA for the CDR3: TGTGCCAGCAGTTTTCGAGTTGGGGGAAATAGCAATCAGCCCCAGCATTTT.

J is TRBJ2-1 and V is TRBV5-1; possible D gene TRBD1, 5 bases. CDR1 and CDR2 from the germline V gene are SGHRS and YFSETQ. The CDR3 extends over 15 amino acids. Trimming removed 3 bases from V and 1 base from J, with 11 bases in between. CDR3 nucleotides: TGCGCCAGCAGCTCCTGGGGCTTTTCCTACAATGAGCAGTTCTTC. Translating it yields CASSSWGFSYNEQFF. The complete variable domain, with remaining parts taken from reference TRBV5-1 and TRBJ2-1, reads KAGVTQTPRYLIKTRGQQVTLSCSPISGHRSVSWYQQTPGQGLQFLFEYFSETQRNKGNFPGRFSGRQFSNSRSEMNVSTLELGDSALYLCASSSWGFSYNEQFFGPGTRLTVL.

The chain is built from TRBV15 and TRBJ2-5; D may match TRBD1 or TRBD2 (5 bases each). V was pared by 0 bases and J by 4 bases, with 12 bases between. The CDR3 consists of 15 residues. Per the germline V gene, CDR1 is LNHNV and CDR2 is YYDKDF (reference sequence). CDR3 nucleotide sequence: TGTGCCACCAGCAGAGACGCCCGGGGCGGAGAGACCCAGTACTTC. Its protein product is CATSRDARGGETQYF.

The chain has TRBV11-2 and TRBJ2-5, with 9 positions matching TRBD2. The J segment lost 5 bases and the V segment lost 6 bases, leaving 7 bases of the junction unmatched. Germline V lookup: CDR1 SGHAT, CDR2 FQNNGV. The CDR3 length is 14 residues. The CDR3 nucleotides are TGTGCCAGCAGAACCCTAGCGGGAAGGGAGACCCAGTACTTC. Protein: CASRTLAGRETQYF.